This T cell receptor (beta chain) came from a study of blood T cell repertoires in COVID-19. TCRdb's copy holds only in-frame clones and misses some; the assay was immunoSEQ multiplex PCR. Of 170,000 or so clones listed, 85% to 90% are singletons. Germline lookup yields CDR1 MNHNY and CDR2 SVGAGI (reference sequence). The CDR3 runs to 14 residues. Losses at the gene ends were 7 bases for V and 3 bases for J; bases not matched to a gene: 6. This TCR came from a man in his forties with active or convalescent COVID-19. This sequence joins TRBV6-6 and TRBJ1-1, with 9 bases lining up with TRBD1. Material: peripheral blood. This CDR3 is CASIKGQGDTEAFF. The CDR3 DNA sequence: TGTGCCAGCATAAAGGGACAGGGAGACACTGAAGCTTTCTTT.